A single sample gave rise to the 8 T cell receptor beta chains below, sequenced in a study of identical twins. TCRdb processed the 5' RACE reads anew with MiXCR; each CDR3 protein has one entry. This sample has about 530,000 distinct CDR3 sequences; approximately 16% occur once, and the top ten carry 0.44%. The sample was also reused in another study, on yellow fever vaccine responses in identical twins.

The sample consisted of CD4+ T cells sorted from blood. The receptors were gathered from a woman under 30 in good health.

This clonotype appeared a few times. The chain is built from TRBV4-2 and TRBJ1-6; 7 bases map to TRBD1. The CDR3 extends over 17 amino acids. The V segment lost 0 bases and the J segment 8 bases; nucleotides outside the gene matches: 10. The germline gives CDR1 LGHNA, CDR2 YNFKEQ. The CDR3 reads CASSQDMSTGTDSPLHF. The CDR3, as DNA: TGTGCCAGCAGCCAAGATATGTCGACAGGGACGGATTCACCCCTCCACTTT.

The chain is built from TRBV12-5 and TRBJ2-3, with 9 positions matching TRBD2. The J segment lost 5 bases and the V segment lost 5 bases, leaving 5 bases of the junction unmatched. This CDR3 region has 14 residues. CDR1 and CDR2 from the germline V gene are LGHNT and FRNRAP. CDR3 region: CASGMSGRLDTQYF. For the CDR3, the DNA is TGTGCTAGTGGTATGAGCGGGAGGTTAGATACGCAGTATTTT.

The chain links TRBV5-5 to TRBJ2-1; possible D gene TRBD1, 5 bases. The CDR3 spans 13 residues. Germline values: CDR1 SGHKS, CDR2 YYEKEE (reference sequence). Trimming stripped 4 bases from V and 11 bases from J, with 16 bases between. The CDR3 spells CASSPVDSSKQFF. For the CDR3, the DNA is TGTGCCAGCAGCCCTGTCGACAGCTCCAAGCAGTTCTTC.

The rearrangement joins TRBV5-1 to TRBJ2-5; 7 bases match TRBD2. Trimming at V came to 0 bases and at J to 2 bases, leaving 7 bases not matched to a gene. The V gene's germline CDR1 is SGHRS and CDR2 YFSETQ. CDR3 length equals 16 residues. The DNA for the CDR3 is TGCGCCAGCAGCTTGGTCGGGGGGTCTTCGCAAGAGACCCAGTACTTC. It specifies CASSLVGGSSQETQYF.

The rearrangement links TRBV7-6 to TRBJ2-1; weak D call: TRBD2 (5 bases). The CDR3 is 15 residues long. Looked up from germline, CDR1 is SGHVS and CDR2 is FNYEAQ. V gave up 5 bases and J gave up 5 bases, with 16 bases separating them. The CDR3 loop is CASSPRGGQDNEQFF. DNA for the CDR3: TGTGCCAGCAGCCCCCGGGGTGGCCAAGACAATGAGCAGTTCTTC.

The CDR3 nucleotides are TGTGCCAGCAGGGTTAGCGGGAGGGTCCACAATGAGCAGTTCTTC. Protein: CASRVSGRVHNEQFF. The chain couples TRBV28 to TRBJ2-1, with 11 positions matching TRBD2. This CDR3 spans 15 amino acids. Looked up from germline, CDR1 is MDHEN and CDR2 is SYDVKM. V gave up 6 bases and J gave up 5 bases; unmatched junction bases: 6.

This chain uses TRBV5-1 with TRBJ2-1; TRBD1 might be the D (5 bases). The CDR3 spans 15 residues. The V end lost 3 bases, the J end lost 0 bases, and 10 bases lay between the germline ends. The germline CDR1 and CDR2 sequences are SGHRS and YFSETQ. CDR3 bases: TGCGCCAGCAGCTCGGTGGGGCCCTCCTACAATGAGCAGTTCTTC. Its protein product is CASSSVGPSYNEQFF. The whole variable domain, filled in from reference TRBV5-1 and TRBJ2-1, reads KAGVTQTPRYLIKTRGQQVTLSCSPISGHRSVSWYQQTPGQGLQFLFEYFSETQRNKGNFPGRFSGRQFSNSRSEMNVSTLELGDSALYLCASSSVGPSYNEQFFGPGTRLTVL.

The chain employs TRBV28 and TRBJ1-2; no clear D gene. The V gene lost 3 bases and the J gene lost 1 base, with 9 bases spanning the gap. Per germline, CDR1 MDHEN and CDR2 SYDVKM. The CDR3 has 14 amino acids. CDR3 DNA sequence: TGTGCCAGCAGTTTTTGGGAAATTAACTATGGCTACACCTTC. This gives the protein CASSFWEINYGYTF.